Shown below are 9 T cell receptor beta chains from a single sample sequenced in a study of cytomegalovirus exposure and HLA in healthy donors. Researchers ran the PCR with 60 Vbeta and 13 Jbeta primers. Clones were read by immunoSEQ multiplex PCR, and TCRdb kept only the in-frame ones, dropping some. The sample holds about 130,000 clones; approximately 79% are singletons and the top ten take approximately 3.8%. Sequenced sample: PBMCs. The receptor set was obtained from a man between 25 and 39 years old in good health and CMV-seronegative.

The V call is TRBV7-9, the J call TRBJ2-2; TRBD2 might be the D (5 bases). V shed 5 bases and J shed 7 bases, with 14 bases lying between them. The CDR3 has 14 amino acids. The germline V gene has CDR1 SEHNR and CDR2 FQNEAQ (reference sequence). As DNA, the CDR3 is TGTGCCAGCAGCCGAGACTCAGAGGGCGGGGAGCTGTTTTTT. Its protein is CASSRDSEGGELFF.

The V call is TRBV19, the J call TRBJ1-2; 8 bases match TRBD1. The CDR3 is 13 amino acids. Trimming cost V 6 bases and J 4 bases; bases outside gene matches: 4. Germline V CDR1 and CDR2: LNHDA, SQIVND (reference sequence). The CDR3 spells CASSTDRVYGYTF. The CDR3 DNA reads TGTGCCAGTAGCACGGACAGGGTCTATGGCTACACCTTC.

Here the CDR3 DNA reads TGTGCCAGCTCACCACAGAGCTACGAGCAGTACTTC. It translates to CASSPQSYEQYF. The rearrangement links TRBV18 to TRBJ2-7; D unclear. From germline, CDR1 is KGHSH and CDR2 LQKENI. The length of the CDR3 is 12 residues. Trimming removed 1 base at V and 3 bases at J, with 4 bases between.

This chain joins TRBV19 and TRBJ2-7, with 11 bases that match TRBD1. The CDR3 is 14 amino acids. The germline V gene has CDR1 LNHDA and CDR2 SQIVND (reference sequence). V shed 6 bases and J 9 bases; nucleotides not matched to a gene: 10. The CDR3 sequence is CASSTGTGGRVQYF. The CDR3 nucleotides read TGTGCCAGTAGCACCGGGACAGGGGGTAGGGTGCAGTACTTC. Combining the CDR3 with reference TRBV19 and TRBJ2-7 gives the whole variable domain DGGITQSPKYLFRKEGQNVTLSCEQNLNHDAMYWYRQDPGQGLRLIYYSQIVNDFQKGDIAEGYSVSREKKESFPLTVTSAQKNPTAFYLCASSTGTGGRVQYFGPGTRLTVT.

This clone has only one observation. V and J are TRBV5-1 and TRBJ2-7; TRBD1 matches 8 bases. The CDR3 loop spans 13 amino acids. Germline CDR1 reads SGHRS; CDR2 reads YFSETQ. Trimming at V came to 2 bases and at J to 7 bases, leaving 5 bases not matched to a gene. The CDR3 here is CASSFQGAGEQYF. In DNA, the CDR3 is TGCGCCAGCAGCTTTCAGGGGGCCGGGGAGCAGTACTTC.

V and J are TRBV28 and TRBJ1-5; D is possibly TRBD1 (5 bases). V was shortened by 3 bases and J by 1 base, with 13 bases between the two germline ends. The germline CDR1 and CDR2 sequences are MDHEN and SYDVKM. This CDR3 region has 16 residues. CDR3 nucleotides: TGTGCCAGCAGTTTCGGCGCAGGGATGAGCAATCAGCCCCAGCATTTT. Translated, it gives CASSFGAGMSNQPQHF.

This clone occurred a few times. The chain is built from TRBV6-5 and TRBJ1-3, with TRBD1 identical over 7 bases. Germline assignment: CDR1 MNHEY and CDR2 SVGAGI. This CDR3 has 13 residues. The junction had 2 bases not matched to a gene; V was cut back by 5 bases and J by 4 bases. The CDR3 coding sequence is TGTGCCAGCAGTGGGACAGCCGGAAACACCATATATTTT. This sequence encodes CASSGTAGNTIYF.

The rearrangement links TRBV11-3 to TRBJ2-1, with TRBD1 identical over 9 bases. Germline V CDR1 and CDR2: SGHNT, YENEEA. The junction had 16 bases not matched to a gene; V was cut back by 5 bases and J by 5 bases. The CDR3 has 18 residues. The CDR3 DNA follows: TGTGCCAGCAGCGTCGGACCCCGGGACAGGGCGACTAACAATGAGCAGTTCTTC. Protein: CASSVGPRDRATNNEQFF.

This chain links TRBV6-5 with TRBJ2-5, with TRBD2 identical over 10 bases. V was pared by 2 bases and J by 5 bases, with 5 bases of the junction left unmatched. Germline lookup yields CDR1 MNHEY and CDR2 SVGAGI. The CDR3 contains 15 residues. The CDR3 DNA sequence: TGTGCCAGCAGTTACCTAGCGGGGGTGGGGGAGACCCAGTACTTC. It translates to CASSYLAGVGETQYF.